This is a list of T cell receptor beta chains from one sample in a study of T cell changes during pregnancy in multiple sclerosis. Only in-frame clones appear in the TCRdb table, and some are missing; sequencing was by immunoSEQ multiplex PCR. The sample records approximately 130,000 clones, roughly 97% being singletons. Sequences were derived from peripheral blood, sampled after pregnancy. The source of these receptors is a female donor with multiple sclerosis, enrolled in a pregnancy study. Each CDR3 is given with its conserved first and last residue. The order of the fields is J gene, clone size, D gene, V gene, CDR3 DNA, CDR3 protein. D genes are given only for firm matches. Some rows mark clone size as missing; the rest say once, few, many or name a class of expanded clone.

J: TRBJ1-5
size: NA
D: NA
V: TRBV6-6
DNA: TGTGCCAGCAGCCTACAGGGTTATCAGCCCCAGCATTTT
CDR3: CASSLQGYQPQHF

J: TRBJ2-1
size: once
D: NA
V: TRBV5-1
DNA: TGCGCCAGCAGCTTGGAGCTAGCGGAGCAGTTCTTC
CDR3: CASSLELAEQFF

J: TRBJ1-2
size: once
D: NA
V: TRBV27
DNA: TGTGCCAGCAGTCTCGACAATTCCTATGGCTACACCTTC
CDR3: CASSLDNSYGYTF

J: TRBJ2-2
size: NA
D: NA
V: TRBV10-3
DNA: TGTGCCATCAGTGATATGGGGGCCACCGGGGAGCTGTTTTTT
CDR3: CAISDMGATGELFF

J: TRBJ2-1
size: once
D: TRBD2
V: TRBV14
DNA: TGTGCCAGCAGCCAGAAACTAGCGGGAGGGCCCCGCAATGAGCAGTTCTTC
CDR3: CASSQKLAGGPRNEQFF

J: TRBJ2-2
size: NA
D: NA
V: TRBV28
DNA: TGTGCCAGCAGTTCGTCAGGGTTTGGGCTGAACACCGGGGAGCTGTTTTTT
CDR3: CASSSSGFGLNTGELFF

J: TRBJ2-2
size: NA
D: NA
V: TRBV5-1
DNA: TGCGCCAGCAGCGACGGACACAAGAACACCGGGGAGCTGTTTTTT
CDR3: CASSDGHKNTGELFF

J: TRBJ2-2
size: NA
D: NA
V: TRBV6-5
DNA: TGTGCCAGCAGTTACTTTGGAGGCCCCGGGGAGCTGTTTTTT
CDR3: CASSYFGGPGELFF

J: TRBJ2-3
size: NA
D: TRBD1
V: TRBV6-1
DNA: TGTGCCAGCAGTGATCCCGGGACAGGGGGCGCGGGGAGACACACAGATACGCAGTATTTT
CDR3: CASSDPGTGGAGRHTDTQYF

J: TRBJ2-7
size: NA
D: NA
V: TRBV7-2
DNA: TGTGCCAGCAGCTTAGACCGACAGAGTCTAGATACGGAGCAGTACTTC
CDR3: CASSLDRQSLDTEQYF

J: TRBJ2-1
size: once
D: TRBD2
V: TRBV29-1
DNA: TGCAGCGTTCTCCGGGGACTAGCGGACAATGAGCAGTTCTTC
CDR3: CSVLRGLADNEQFF

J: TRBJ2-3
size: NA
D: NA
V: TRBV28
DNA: TGTGCCAGCAGTTTATGGGTGGCGGGCAGCGCTGGCACAGATACGCAGTATTTT
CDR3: CASSLWVAGSAGTDTQYF

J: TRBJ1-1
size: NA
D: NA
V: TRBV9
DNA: TGTGCCAGCAGCCCCTACTCGGGACTTCCTGAAGCTTTCTTT
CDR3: CASSPYSGLPEAFF

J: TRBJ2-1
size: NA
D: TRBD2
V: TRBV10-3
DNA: TGTGCCATAACCGGGACTAGTGGCGATGAGCAGTTCTTC
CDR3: CAITGTSGDEQFF

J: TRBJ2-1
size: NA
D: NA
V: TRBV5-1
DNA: TGCGCCAGCAGCTTGGGACTAGGGGATGAGCAGTTCTTC
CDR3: CASSLGLGDEQFF

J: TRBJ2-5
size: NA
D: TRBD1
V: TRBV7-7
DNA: TGTGCTAGCAGCCGGGACAGGGGGCGAGAGACCCAGTACTTC
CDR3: CASSRDRGRETQYF

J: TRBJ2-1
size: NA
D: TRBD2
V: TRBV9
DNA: TGTGCCAGCAAGGCTAGCGGGCACAATGAGCAGTTCTTC
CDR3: CASKASGHNEQFF

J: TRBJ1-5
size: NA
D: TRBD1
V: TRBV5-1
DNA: TGCGCCAGCAGCTTGGGGGACAGGATCGAACAGCCCCAGCATTTT
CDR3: CASSLGDRIEQPQHF